This T cell receptor beta chain was captured in a study of blood T cells in healthy people across ages. A J-beta primer mix and a sample-barcoded 5' primer were used in a second PCR of about 7 to 12 cycles. TCRdb recomputed calls from the 5' RACE reads with MiXCR, one row per CDR3 protein. The sample includes 950,000 to 1,200,000 distinct CDR3 sequences, 35% to 45% of them seen just once. CDR3 length: 14 residues. Trimming cost V 8 bases and J 9 bases; bases outside gene matches: 9. The germline V gene has CDR1 MNHEY and CDR2 SMNVEV (reference sequence). The sequenced material came from blood. This TCR was sampled from a man aged 18-30 years in good health. This sequence joins TRBV27 and TRBJ2-1; TRBD1 agrees at 11 bases. The CDR3 is CASGPDRGHIEQFF. Here the CDR3 DNA reads TGTGCCAGCGGACCGGACAGGGGGCACATTGAGCAGTTCTTC.